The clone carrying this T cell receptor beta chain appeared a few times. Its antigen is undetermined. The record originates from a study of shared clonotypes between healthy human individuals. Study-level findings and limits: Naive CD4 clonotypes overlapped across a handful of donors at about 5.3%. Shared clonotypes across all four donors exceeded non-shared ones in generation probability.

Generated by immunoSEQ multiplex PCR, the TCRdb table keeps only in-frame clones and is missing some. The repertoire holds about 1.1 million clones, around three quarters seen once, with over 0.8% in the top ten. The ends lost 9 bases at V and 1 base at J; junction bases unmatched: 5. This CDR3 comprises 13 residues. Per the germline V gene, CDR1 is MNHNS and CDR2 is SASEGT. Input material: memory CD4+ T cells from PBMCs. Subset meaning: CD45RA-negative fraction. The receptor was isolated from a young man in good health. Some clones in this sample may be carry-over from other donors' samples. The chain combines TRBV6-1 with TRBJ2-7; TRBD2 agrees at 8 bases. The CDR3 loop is CASSSGNSYEQYF. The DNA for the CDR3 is TGTGCCAGTAGTAGCGGGAATTCCTACGAGCAGTACTTC.